This T cell receptor beta chain comes out of a study of T cell responses to AZD1222 COVID-19 vaccine. Notes on the study in general: The donor cohort was predominantly white British with a female majority, and clonal diversity may have been underestimated. Regions 160-218 and 743-854 held dominance among vaccine-associated CD4 TCRs, which spanned spike.

TCRdb's copy holds only in-frame clones and misses some; the assay was immunoSEQ multiplex PCR. The sample has approximately 89,000 clones; about 91% are singletons. Per germline, CDR1 SNHLY and CDR2 FYNNEI. V shed 4 bases and J shed 6 bases, with 10 bases lying between them. The CDR3 is 13 residues long. Points on this clone: Its target is not known.

The V and J genes are TRBV2 and TRBJ2-1, with D possibly being TRBD2 (5 bases). The TCR was taken from an adult in good health. Sequencing was performed on peripheral blood, taken on day 0 of AZD1222 vaccination. CDR3 DNA sequence: TGTGCCAGCAGTGTACTAGATATCAATGAGCAGTTCTTC. Translating gives CASSVLDINEQFF.